Presented here are 29 T cell receptor beta chains from one specimen sequenced in a study of T cells after posttransplantation cyclophosphamide. The repertoire was sequenced with immunoSEQ multiplex PCR; TCRdb's copy has only in-frame clones and lacks some. The data show approximately 26,000 clones, 75% to 90% seen once. Sequences were obtained from PBMCs. The receptors stem from a man in his forties or fifties.

This chain joins TRBV2 and TRBJ1-2; D perhaps matches TRBD1 (5 bases). Germline V gene sequence: CDR1 SNHLY, CDR2 FYNNEI. Trimming removed 5 bases from V and 5 bases from J, with 6 bases in between. The CDR3 extends over 11 amino acids. CDR3: CASSKGYGYTF. CDR3 DNA sequence: TGTGCCAGCAGTAAGGGGTATGGCTACACCTTC.

V and J are TRBV5-1 and TRBJ2-5; D might be TRBD2 (5 bases). V was shortened by 1 base and J by 5 bases, with 15 bases between the two germline ends. CDR1 and CDR2 (germline): SGHRS, YFSETQ. CDR3 size: 15 residues. This chain's CDR3 is CASSLFSDSGETQYF. DNA of the CDR3: TGCGCCAGCAGCTTGTTTAGCGATTCCGGGGAGACCCAGTACTTC.

J is TRBJ1-2 and V is TRBV7-2; 8 bases align to TRBD1. V shed 5 bases, J shed 2 bases, and the junction held 10 bases outside the gene matches. Germline CDR1 and CDR2: SGHTA and FQGNSA. The CDR3 totals 16 residues. CDR3 in DNA: TGTGCCAGCAGCCACGGACAGGGCTATACCAACTATGGCTACACCTTC. Protein: CASSHGQGYTNYGYTF. The full variable domain, completed using reference TRBV7-2 and TRBJ1-2, is GAGVSQSPSNKVTEKGKDVELRCDPISGHTALYWYRQSLGQGLEFLIYFQGNSAPDKSGLPSDRFSAERTGGSVSTLTIQRTQQEDSAVYLCASSHGQGYTNYGYTFGSGTRLTVV.

The chain has TRBV6-5 and TRBJ2-1; 7 nucleotides agree with TRBD2. This CDR3 contains 15 residues. Looked up from germline, CDR1 is MNHEY and CDR2 is SVGAGI. Trimming cost V 1 base and J 6 bases; bases outside gene matches: 6. This CDR3 is CASSYLGGFLNEQFF. The CDR3, as DNA: TGTGCCAGCAGTTACTTGGGGGGGTTTCTCAATGAGCAGTTCTTC.

This chain connects TRBV7-3 to TRBJ2-6, with D maybe TRBD2 (5 bases). Trimming stripped 3 bases from V and 2 bases from J, with 14 bases between. Germline V lookup: CDR1 SGHTA, CDR2 FQGTGA. The CDR3 loop spans 17 amino acids. CDR3 in amino acids: CASSLREKRAGANVLTF. CDR3 bases: TGTGCCAGCAGCTTGAGGGAGAAAAGGGCTGGGGCCAACGTCCTGACTTTC.

J is TRBJ2-5 and V is TRBV11-3, with 7 bases fitting TRBD1. Germline CDR1 SGHNT, CDR2 YENEEA. V shed 0 bases, J shed 6 bases, and the junction held 7 bases outside the gene matches. This CDR3 region has 15 residues. The CDR3 here is CASSLEATGSQTQYF. The CDR3 DNA reads TGTGCCAGCAGCTTAGAAGCGACAGGGAGTCAGACCCAGTACTTC.

This rearrangement joins TRBV7-3 to TRBJ1-2; 12 bases are a match to TRBD1. CDR1 SGHTA and CDR2 FQGTGA come from the germline V gene. CDR3 size: 13 residues. Unmatched junction bases numbered 7, after V lost 5 bases and J lost 12 bases. Written as DNA, the CDR3 is TGTGCCAGCAGCCCCGGGACAGGGGGCCTCAACACCTTC. Its translation is CASSPGTGGLNTF. Together with reference TRBV7-3 and TRBJ1-2, the CDR3 gives the full variable domain: GAGVSQTPSNKVTEKGKYVELRCDPISGHTALYWYRQSLGQGPEFLIYFQGTGAADDSGLPNDRFFAVRPEGSVSTLKIQRTERGDSAVYLCASSPGTGGLNTFGSGTRLTVV.

The rearrangement links TRBV5-1 to TRBJ2-1, with TRBD1 identical over 7 bases. The germline V gene encodes CDR1 SGHRS and CDR2 YFSETQ. The CDR3 runs to 13 residues. J was trimmed by 0 bases and V by 7 bases; bases with no gene match: 1. CDR3: CASGTASYNEQFF. The CDR3 DNA reads as TGCGCCAGCGGGACAGCCTCCTACAATGAGCAGTTCTTC.

The chain carries TRBV15 and TRBJ2-5; no clear D. The DNA end is more similar to TRBJ2-7, so the J call may be wrong. Germline loops: CDR1 LNHNV, CDR2 YYDKDF (reference sequence). The CDR3 is 13 residues long. CDR3 in amino acids: CATSRDLSYEQYF. CDR3 DNA sequence: TGTGCCACCAGCAGAGATCTTTCGTACGAGCAGTACTTC.

The V gene is TRBV5-1, the J gene TRBJ1-1; 7 nucleotides match TRBD1. Germline-derived CDR1 and CDR2 are SGHRS and YFSETQ. V gave up 3 bases and J gave up 4 bases; unmatched junction bases: 9. The length of the CDR3 is 15 residues. The CDR3 sequence: CASSSAQGGGTEAFF. CDR3 in DNA: TGCGCCAGCAGCTCCGCCCAGGGGGGAGGCACTGAAGCTTTCTTT.

The table lists this clone with a few counts. The chain uses TRBV10-3 and TRBJ2-7, with TRBD1 matching 7 bases. This CDR3 is built from 13 residues. The germline gives CDR1 ENHRY, CDR2 SYGVKD. J gave up 3 bases and V 3 bases, and 2 bases lay outside the gene matches. DNA of the CDR3: TGTGCCATCAGTGAAGGGACAGACTACGAGCAGTACTTC. Translated, it gives CAISEGTDYEQYF.

A single count supports this clone. This chain links TRBV2 with TRBJ2-3, with D possibly matching TRBD1 (5 bases). Germline V CDR1 and CDR2: SNHLY, FYNNEI. This CDR3 region has 11 residues. Trimming left V 6 bases short and J 9 bases short, with 10 bases between. CDR3 nucleotides: TGTGCCAGCAGGCAGGGATCCACGCAGTATTTT. It encodes CASRQGSTQYF.

The genes are TRBV29-1 and TRBJ2-5, with D possibly being TRBD1 (6 bases). V was clipped by 2 bases and J by 2 bases, with 9 bases between them. CDR3 length: 13 residues. Germline values: CDR1 SQVTM, CDR2 ANQGSEA. The CDR3 reads CSVERTEQETQYF. The DNA for the CDR3 is TGCAGCGTTGAACGGACAGAGCAAGAGACCCAGTACTTC.

The chain recombines TRBV5-6 with TRBJ2-6, with D possibly matching TRBD2 (6 bases). The CDR3 totals 15 residues. The V gene lost 4 bases and the J gene lost 4 bases, with 12 bases spanning the gap. CDR1 SGHDT and CDR2 YYEEEE come from the germline V gene. This CDR3 is CASSRWGVGANVLTF. The CDR3 nucleotides are TGTGCCAGCAGCCGATGGGGGGTCGGGGCCAACGTCCTGACTTTC.

V is TRBV4-2 and J is TRBJ1-2; D not certain. This CDR3 is built from 14 residues. Germline loops: CDR1 LGHNA, CDR2 YNFKEQ. Deletions cut 4 bases from V and 7 bases from J, with 16 bases between. CDR3 protein: CASSPGSEPVGYTF. CDR3 sequence (DNA): TGTGCCAGCAGCCCCGGGTCAGAGCCCGTTGGCTACACCTTC.

This rearrangement joins TRBV18 to TRBJ1-1; TRBD1 is a possible D gene (6 bases). Germline loops: CDR1 KGHSH, CDR2 LQKENI. V was clipped by 0 bases and J by 1 base, with 9 bases between them. This CDR3 region has 15 residues. The CDR3 here is CASSPPGQRNTEAFF. The DNA for the CDR3 is TGTGCCAGCTCACCACCCGGACAGAGGAACACTGAAGCTTTCTTT.

The chain carries TRBV6-1 and TRBJ2-1; D possibly corresponds to TRBD2 (7 bases). Germline CDR1 and CDR2: MNHNS and SASEGT. Trimming left V 1 base short and J 1 base short, with 11 bases between. CDR3 length: 16 amino acids. The CDR3 spells CASSEEGGGSYNEQFF. The CDR3 DNA reads as TGTGCCAGCAGTGAAGAAGGGGGAGGGTCCTACAATGAGCAGTTCTTC.

The genes are TRBV19 and TRBJ1-2; 7 positions agree with TRBD1. V was pared by 7 bases and J by 2 bases, with 7 bases of the junction left unmatched. Germline assignment: CDR1 LNHDA and CDR2 SQIVND (reference sequence). The CDR3 sequence is 14 residues long. The CDR3 spells CASNPTGTNYGYTF. As DNA, the CDR3 is TGTGCCAGTAACCCGACAGGGACCAACTATGGCTACACCTTC. Drawing the rest from reference TRBV19 and TRBJ1-2, the complete variable domain is DGGITQSPKYLFRKEGQNVTLSCEQNLNHDAMYWYRQDPGQGLRLIYYSQIVNDFQKGDIAEGYSVSREKKESFPLTVTSAQKNPTAFYLCASNPTGTNYGYTFGSGTRLTVV.

The chain carries TRBV6-1 and TRBJ2-2, with 9 bases lining up with TRBD1. This CDR3 has 13 amino acids. The germline CDR1 and CDR2 sequences are MNHNS and SASEGT. J lost 6 bases, V lost 4 bases, and 0 bases had no gene match. The CDR3 nucleotides are TGTGCCAGCAGTGGACAGGGGGCCGGGGAGCTGTTTTTT. Protein sequence: CASSGQGAGELFF.

This CDR3 reads CASSTKTLFGEAFF. The CDR3 DNA reads as TGTGCCAGCAGCACCAAGACTTTATTCGGGGAAGCTTTCTTT. The chain couples TRBV6-1 to TRBJ1-1, with D hard to call. The V gene's germline CDR1 is MNHNS and CDR2 SASEGT. The CDR3 totals 14 residues. Trimming removed 6 bases at V and 8 bases at J, with 19 bases between.

The chain couples TRBV20-1 to TRBJ2-3, with D possibly TRBD1 on 6 matching bases. Germline CDR1 DFQATT, CDR2 SNEGSKA (reference sequence). Between the trimmed V and J ends, which lost 4 bases and 4 bases, there was a span of 6 bases. This CDR3 has 11 amino acids. The CDR3 protein is CSAKGADTQYF. DNA of the CDR3: TGCAGTGCTAAGGGGGCAGATACGCAGTATTTT.

This clone was recorded once. This sequence joins TRBV11-2 and TRBJ1-1; no reliable D call. V dropped 0 bases and J dropped 1 base, with 9 bases sitting between them. The CDR3 covers 15 residues. Germline-derived CDR1 and CDR2 are SGHAT and FQNNGV. CDR3 DNA sequence: TGTGCCAGCAGCTTAGATCTTACGAGGAACACTGAAGCTTTCTTT. Its translation is CASSLDLTRNTEAFF. Full variable domain (rest looked up from reference TRBV11-2 and TRBJ1-1): EAGVAQSPRYKIIEKRQSVAFWCNPISGHATLYWYQQILGQGPKLLIQFQNNGVVDDSQLPKDRFSAERLKGVDSTLKIQPAKLEDSAVYLCASSLDLTRNTEAFFGQGTRLTVV.

The chain couples TRBV2 to TRBJ2-7; 7 nucleotides line up with TRBD2. The length of the CDR3 is 16 residues. CDR1 SNHLY and CDR2 FYNNEI come from the germline V gene. V shed 4 bases, J shed 3 bases, and the junction held 12 bases outside the gene matches. This CDR3 reads CASSGGGTPKHYEQYF. The CDR3 DNA sequence: TGTGCCAGCAGTGGGGGGGGGACTCCAAAACACTACGAGCAGTACTTC.

CDR3 in amino acids: CAWSRVNTEAFF. The CDR3 bases are TGTGCCTGGAGCAGGGTGAACACTGAAGCTTTCTTT. V and J are TRBV30 and TRBJ1-1; D possibly corresponds to TRBD1 (5 bases). This CDR3 has 12 amino acids. Germline V lookup: CDR1 GTSNPN, CDR2 SVGIG (reference sequence). Trimming removed 3 bases from V and 0 bases from J, with 5 bases in between.

The gene calls are TRBV6-1 and TRBJ2-1, with 7 bases identical to TRBD1. The germline gives CDR1 MNHNS, CDR2 SASEGT. The CDR3 runs to 15 residues. Trimming removed 3 bases from V and 9 bases from J; junction bases left unmatched: 11. The CDR3 loop reads CASSDTRQGLGEQFF. In DNA form, the CDR3 reads TGTGCCAGCAGTGACACTCGACAGGGTTTGGGTGAGCAGTTCTTC.

The chain couples TRBV10-3 to TRBJ2-5, with D maybe TRBD1 (7 bases). V lost 8 bases and J lost 0, with 13 bases in between. Per germline, CDR1 ENHRY and CDR2 SYGVKD. The CDR3 has 14 amino acids. The CDR3 region is CAIQGGRDQETQYF. In DNA, the CDR3 is TGTGCCATCCAGGGGGGTAGAGACCAAGAGACCCAGTACTTC.

This clone was found once. The chain combines TRBV10-2 with TRBJ1-2; D ambiguous. Germline V lookup: CDR1 WSHSY, CDR2 SAAADI. The V end lost 0 bases, the J end lost 7 bases, and 9 bases lay between the germline ends. This CDR3 has 13 amino acids. CDR3 sequence: CASSESGSRGYTF. The CDR3 region has the DNA TGCGCCAGCAGTGAGTCGGGGAGCCGTGGCTACACCTTC.

This rearrangement joins TRBV6-1 to TRBJ1-2; maybe TRBD1 (6 bases). Germline CDR1 MNHNS, CDR2 SASEGT. CDR3 size: 14 residues. Trimming cost V 11 bases and J 5 bases, with 21 bases left between them. DNA of the CDR3: TGTGCCGCCCCACCCTCAGGGGATGGATATGGCTACACCTTC. This encodes CAAPPSGDGYGYTF.

This clone was recorded only once. The genes are TRBV2 and TRBJ2-1; no clear D. CDR1 is SNHLY and CDR2 is FYNNEI in the germline V gene. Trimming cost V 7 bases and J 1 base, with 14 bases left between them. The CDR3 loop spans 15 amino acids. The CDR3 region has the DNA TGTGCCAGCATTCTCGTGGGCAGGTCCTACAATGAGCAGTTCTTC. Encoded protein: CASILVGRSYNEQFF.